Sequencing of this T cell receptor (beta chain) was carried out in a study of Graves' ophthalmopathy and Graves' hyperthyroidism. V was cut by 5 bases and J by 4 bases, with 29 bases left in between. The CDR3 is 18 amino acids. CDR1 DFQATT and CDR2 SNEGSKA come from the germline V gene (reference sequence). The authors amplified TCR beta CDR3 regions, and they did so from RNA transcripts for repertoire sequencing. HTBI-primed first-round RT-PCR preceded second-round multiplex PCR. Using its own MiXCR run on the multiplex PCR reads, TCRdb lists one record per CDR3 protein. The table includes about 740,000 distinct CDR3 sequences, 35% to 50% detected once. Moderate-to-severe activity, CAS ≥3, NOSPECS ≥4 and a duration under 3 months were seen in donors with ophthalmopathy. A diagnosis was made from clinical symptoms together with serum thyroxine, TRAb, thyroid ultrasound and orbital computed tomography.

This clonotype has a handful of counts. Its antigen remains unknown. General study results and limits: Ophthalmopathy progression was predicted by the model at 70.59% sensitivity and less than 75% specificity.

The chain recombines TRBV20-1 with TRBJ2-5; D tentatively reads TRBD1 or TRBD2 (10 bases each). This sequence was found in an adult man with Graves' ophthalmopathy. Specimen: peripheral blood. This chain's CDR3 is CSASRTGGSSGRGETQYF. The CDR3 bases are TGCAGTGCTTCACGGACAGGGGGGTCTAGCGGGAGAGGAGAGACCCAGTACTTC.